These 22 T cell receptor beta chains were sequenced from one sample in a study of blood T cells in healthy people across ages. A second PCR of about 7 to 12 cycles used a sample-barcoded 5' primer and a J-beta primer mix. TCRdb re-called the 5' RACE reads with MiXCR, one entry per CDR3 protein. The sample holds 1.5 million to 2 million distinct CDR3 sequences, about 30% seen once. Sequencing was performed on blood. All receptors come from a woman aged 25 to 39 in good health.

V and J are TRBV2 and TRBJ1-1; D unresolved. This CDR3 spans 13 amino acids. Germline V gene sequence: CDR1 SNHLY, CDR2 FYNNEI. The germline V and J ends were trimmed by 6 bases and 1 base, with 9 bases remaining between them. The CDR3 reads CASSRSRNTEAFF. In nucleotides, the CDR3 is TGTGCCAGCAGCCGTAGTAGGAACACTGAAGCTTTCTTT.

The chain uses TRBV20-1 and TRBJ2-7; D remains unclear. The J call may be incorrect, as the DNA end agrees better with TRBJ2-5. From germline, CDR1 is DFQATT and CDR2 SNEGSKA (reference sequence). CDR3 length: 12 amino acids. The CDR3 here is CSARDPRGTQYF. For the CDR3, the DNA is TGCAGTGCTAGAGATCCGCGAGGGACCCAGTACTTC.

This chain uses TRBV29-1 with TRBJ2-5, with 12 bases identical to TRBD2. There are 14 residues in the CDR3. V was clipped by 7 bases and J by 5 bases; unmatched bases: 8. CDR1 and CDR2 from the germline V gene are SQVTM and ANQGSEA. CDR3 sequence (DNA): TGCAGCGAATCCGGACTAGCGGGATCGGAGACCCAGTACTTC. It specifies CSESGLAGSETQYF. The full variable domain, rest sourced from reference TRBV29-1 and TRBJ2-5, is SAVISQKPSRDICQRGTSLTIQCQVDSQVTMMFWYRQQPGQSLTLIATANQGSEATYESGFVIDKFPISRPNLTFSTLTVSNMSPEDSSIYLCSESGLAGSETQYFGPGTRLLVL.

The CDR3 DNA reads TGTGCCAGCAGCCCTTACAGGGAAACGGGGGAGACCCAGTACTTC. Translated: CASSPYRETGETQYF. The chain couples TRBV7-9 to TRBJ2-5; possibly TRBD1 for D (6 bases). The V end was cut by 5 bases, the J end by 5 bases, with 18 bases between. CDR1 and CDR2 (germline): SEHNR, FQNEAQ (reference sequence). CDR3 size: 15 residues.

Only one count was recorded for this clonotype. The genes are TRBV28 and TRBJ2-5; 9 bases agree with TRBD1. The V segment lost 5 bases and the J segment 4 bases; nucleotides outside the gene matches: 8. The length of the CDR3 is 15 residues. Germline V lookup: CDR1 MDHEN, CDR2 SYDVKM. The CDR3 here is CASSAGQGPGETQYF. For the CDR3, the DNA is TGTGCCAGCAGTGCCGGACAGGGGCCAGGAGAGACCCAGTACTTC.

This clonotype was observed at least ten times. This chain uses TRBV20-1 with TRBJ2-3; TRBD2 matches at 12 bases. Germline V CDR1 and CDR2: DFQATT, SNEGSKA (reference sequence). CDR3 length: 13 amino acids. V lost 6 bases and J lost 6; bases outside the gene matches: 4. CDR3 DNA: TGCAGTGCACGTCTAGCGGGGGGGGATACGCAGTATTTT. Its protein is CSARLAGGDTQYF.

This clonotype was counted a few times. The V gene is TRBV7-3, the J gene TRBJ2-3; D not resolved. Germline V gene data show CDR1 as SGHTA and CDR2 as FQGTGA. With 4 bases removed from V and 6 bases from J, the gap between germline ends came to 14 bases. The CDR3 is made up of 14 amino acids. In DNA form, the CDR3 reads TGTGCCAGCAGCTCCCAGCCCTCGTCGGATACGCAGTATTTT. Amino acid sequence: CASSSQPSSDTQYF.

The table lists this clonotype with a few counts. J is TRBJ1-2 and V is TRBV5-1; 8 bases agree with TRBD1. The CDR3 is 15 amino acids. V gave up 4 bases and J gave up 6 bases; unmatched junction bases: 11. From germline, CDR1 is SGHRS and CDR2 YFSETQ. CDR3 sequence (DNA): TGCGCCAGCAGCCTCCCGACAGGGGAGAAGGATGGCTACACCTTC. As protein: CASSLPTGEKDGYTF. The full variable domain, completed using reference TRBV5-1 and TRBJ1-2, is KAGVTQTPRYLIKTRGQQVTLSCSPISGHRSVSWYQQTPGQGLQFLFEYFSETQRNKGNFPGRFSGRQFSNSRSEMNVSTLELGDSALYLCASSLPTGEKDGYTFGSGTRLTVV.

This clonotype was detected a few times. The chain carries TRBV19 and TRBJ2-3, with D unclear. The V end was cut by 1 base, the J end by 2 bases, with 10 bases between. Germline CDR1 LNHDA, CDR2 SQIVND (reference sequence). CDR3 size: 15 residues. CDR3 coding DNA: TGTGCCAGTAGTATAGTTGGCAGTTCCACAGATACGCAGTATTTT. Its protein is CASSIVGSSTDTQYF.

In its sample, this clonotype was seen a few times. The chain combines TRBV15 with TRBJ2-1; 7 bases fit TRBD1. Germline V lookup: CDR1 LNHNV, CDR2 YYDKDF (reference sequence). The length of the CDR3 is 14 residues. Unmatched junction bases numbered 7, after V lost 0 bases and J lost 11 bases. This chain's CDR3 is CATSRDRGGLQQFF. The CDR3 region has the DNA TGTGCCACCAGCAGAGATCGAGGGGGCCTACAGCAGTTCTTC. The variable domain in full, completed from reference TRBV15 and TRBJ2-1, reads DAMVIQNPRYQVTQFGKPVTLSCSQTLNHNVMYWYQQKSSQAPKLLFHYYDKDFNNEADTPDNFQSRRPNTSFCFLDIRSPGLGDTAMYLCATSRDRGGLQQFFGPGTRLTVL.

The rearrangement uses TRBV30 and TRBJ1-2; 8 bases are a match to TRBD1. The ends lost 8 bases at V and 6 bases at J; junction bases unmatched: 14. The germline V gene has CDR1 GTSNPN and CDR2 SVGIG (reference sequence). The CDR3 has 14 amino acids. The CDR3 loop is CASQTGQDGHGYTF. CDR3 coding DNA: TGTGCCAGCCAGACGGGACAGGACGGTCATGGCTACACCTTC.

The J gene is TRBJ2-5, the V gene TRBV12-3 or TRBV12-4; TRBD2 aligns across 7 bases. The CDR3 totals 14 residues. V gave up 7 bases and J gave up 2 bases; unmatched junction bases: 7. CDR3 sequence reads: CASTLGGGQETQYF. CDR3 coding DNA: TGTGCCAGCACCTTGGGGGGGGGACAAGAGACCCAGTACTTC.

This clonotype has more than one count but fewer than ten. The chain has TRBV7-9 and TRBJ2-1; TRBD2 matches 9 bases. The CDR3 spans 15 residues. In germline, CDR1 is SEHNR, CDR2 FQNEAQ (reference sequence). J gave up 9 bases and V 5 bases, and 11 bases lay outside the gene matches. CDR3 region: CASSQEVAGEGEQFF. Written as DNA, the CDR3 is TGTGCCAGCAGCCAGGAGGTAGCGGGAGAGGGTGAGCAGTTCTTC.

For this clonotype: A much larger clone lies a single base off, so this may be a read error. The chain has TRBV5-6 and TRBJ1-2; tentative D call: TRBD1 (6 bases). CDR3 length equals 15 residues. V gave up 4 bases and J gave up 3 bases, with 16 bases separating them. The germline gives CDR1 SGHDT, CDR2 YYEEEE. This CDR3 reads CASSPHSGDHYGYTF. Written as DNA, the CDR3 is TGTGCCAGCAGCCCTCACTCAGGGGACCACTATGGCTACACCTTC. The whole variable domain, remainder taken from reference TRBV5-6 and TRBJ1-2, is DAGVTQSPTHLIKTRGQQVTLRCSPKSGHDTVSWYQQALGQGPQFIFQYYEEEERQRGNFPDRFSGHQFPNYSSELNVNALLLGDSALYLCASSPHSGDHYGYTFGSGTRLTVV.

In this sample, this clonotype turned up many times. The DNA for the CDR3 is TGTGCCAGCAGCTTGGGGACAGTAACTAATGAAAAACTGTTTTTT. Its protein product is CASSLGTVTNEKLFF. The chain combines TRBV7-2 with TRBJ1-4; 7 bases map to TRBD1. V lost 3 bases, J lost 1 base, and 2 bases stayed unmatched. Germline values: CDR1 SGHTA, CDR2 FQGNSA. The CDR3 contains 15 residues.

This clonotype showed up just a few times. CDR3 sequence reads: CSARQGGFNTEAFF. For the CDR3, the DNA is TGCAGTGCGAGACAGGGGGGGTTTAACACTGAAGCTTTCTTT. The V call is TRBV20-1, the J call TRBJ1-1, with 9 bases lining up with TRBD1. The CDR3 contains 14 residues. Germline values: CDR1 DFQATT, CDR2 SNEGSKA (reference sequence). The junction had 7 bases not matched to a gene; V was cut back by 6 bases and J by 2 bases.

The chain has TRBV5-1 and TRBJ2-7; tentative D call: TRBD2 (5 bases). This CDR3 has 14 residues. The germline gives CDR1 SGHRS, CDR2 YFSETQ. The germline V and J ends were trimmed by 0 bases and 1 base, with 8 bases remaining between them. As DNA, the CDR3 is TGCGCCAGCAGCTTGGATGAGGGATCCTACGAGCAGTACTTC. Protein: CASSLDEGSYEQYF.

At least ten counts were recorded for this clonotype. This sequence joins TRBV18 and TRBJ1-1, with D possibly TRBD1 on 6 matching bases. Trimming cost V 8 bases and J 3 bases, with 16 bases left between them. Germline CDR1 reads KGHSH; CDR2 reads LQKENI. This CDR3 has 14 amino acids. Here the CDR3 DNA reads TGTGCCAGCAGTTTACAGGGCGCGGACACTGAAGCTTTCTTT. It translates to CASSLQGADTEAFF.

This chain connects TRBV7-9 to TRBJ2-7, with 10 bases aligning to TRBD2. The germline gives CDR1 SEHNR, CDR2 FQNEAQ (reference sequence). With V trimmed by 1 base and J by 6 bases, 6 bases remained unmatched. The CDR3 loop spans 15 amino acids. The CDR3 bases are TGTGCCAGCAGCTTAGAAGCGGGGGGGCCGGGCGAGCAGTACTTC. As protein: CASSLEAGGPGEQYF. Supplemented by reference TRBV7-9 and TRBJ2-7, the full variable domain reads DTGVSQNPRHKITKRGQNVTFRCDPISEHNRLYWYRQTLGQGPEFLTYFQNEAQLEKSRLLSDRFSAERPKGSFSTLEIQRTEQGDSAMYLCASSLEAGGPGEQYFGPGTRLTVT.

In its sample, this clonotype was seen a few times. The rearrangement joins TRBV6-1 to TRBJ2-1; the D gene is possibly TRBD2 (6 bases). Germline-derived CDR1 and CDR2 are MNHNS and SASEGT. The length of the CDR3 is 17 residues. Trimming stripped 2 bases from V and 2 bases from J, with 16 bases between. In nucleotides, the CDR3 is TGTGCCAGCAGTGAAATCGGCTTAGCGGACACCTACAATGAGCAGTTCTTC. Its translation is CASSEIGLADTYNEQFF.

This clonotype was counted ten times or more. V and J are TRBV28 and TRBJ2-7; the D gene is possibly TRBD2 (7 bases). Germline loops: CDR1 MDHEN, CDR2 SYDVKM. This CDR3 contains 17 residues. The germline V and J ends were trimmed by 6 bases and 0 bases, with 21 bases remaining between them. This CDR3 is CASRPTLGGGPSYEQYF. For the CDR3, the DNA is TGTGCCAGCAGACCCACCTTGGGAGGGGGGCCCTCCTACGAGCAGTACTTC. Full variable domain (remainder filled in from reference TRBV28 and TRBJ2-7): DVKVTQSSRYLVKRTGEKVFLECVQDMDHENMFWYRQDPGLGLRLIYFSYDVKMKEKGDIPEGYSVSREKKERFSLILESASTNQTSMYLCASRPTLGGGPSYEQYFGPGTRLTVT.

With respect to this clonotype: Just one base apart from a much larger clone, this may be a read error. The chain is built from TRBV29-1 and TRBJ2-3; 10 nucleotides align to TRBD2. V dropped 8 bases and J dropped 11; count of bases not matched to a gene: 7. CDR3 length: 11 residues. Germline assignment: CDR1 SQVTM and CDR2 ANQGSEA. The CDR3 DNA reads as TGCAGCATCAGGACTAGCGGAGTGCAGTATTTT. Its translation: CSIRTSGVQYF.